This TCR beta chain derives from a study of siplizumab effects on memory and regulatory T cells. The assay was immunoSEQ multiplex PCR, and TCRdb's table has in-frame clones only and misses some. The repertoire consists of about 100,000 clones, with approximately 92% occurring once and the leading ten covering roughly 2.8%. As concerns this clone: Antigen unknown.

Broader study findings: Unstimulated subsets captured only a minor fraction of alloreactive clones. The diversity of naive T cells seemed greater than that of memory cells, and their alloresponse contribution seemed major. An assignable phenotype, naive or memory, was missing from roughly 86-96% of proliferating CD4+ or CD8+ clones.

CDR3 length: 16 residues. Trimming took 4 bases from V and 6 from J; bases not matched to a gene: 12. Germline V gives CDR1 MNHEY, CDR2 SMNVEV (reference sequence). Material: CD4+ T cells sorted from blood. V usage is TRBV27 and J usage is TRBJ1-5; 7 nucleotides agree with TRBD1. The receptor was isolated from a human donor in good health. Some clones in this sample may be carry-over from other donors' samples. This CDR3 is CASSSTNNRGPQPQHF. The DNA of the CDR3 is TGTGCCAGCAGTTCCACAAATAACAGGGGACCTCAGCCCCAGCATTTT.